This record concerns one TCR beta chain sequence. These data come from a study of beta chain features in type 1 diabetes. Overall study: Patients shared similar age, gender and cell yields with healthy donors.

CDR1 and CDR2 (germline): GTSNPN, SVGIG (reference sequence). This CDR3 comprises 14 residues. Trimming took off 3 bases at V and 2 bases at J, with 14 bases between the two ends. The investigators reverse transcribed all of the isolated RNA, so they sequenced expressed TCRB transcripts. Clones were read by immunoSEQ multiplex PCR, and TCRdb kept only the in-frame ones, dropping some. In the table there are around 170,000 clones, approximately 8.4% of which are singletons. The sequenced material came from central memory CD4+ T cells from blood. The genes are TRBV30 and TRBJ2-7; D possibly corresponds to TRBD2 (6 bases). This TCR derives from a woman under 30 in good health. The CDR3 protein is CAWSRGLGPYEQYF. The CDR3, as DNA: TGTGCCTGGAGCCGGGGACTGGGACCCTACGAGCAGTACTTC. The full variable domain, rest sourced from reference TRBV30 and TRBJ2-7, is SQTIHQWPATLVQPVGSPLSLECTVEGTSNPNLYWYRQAAGRGLQLLFYSVGIGQISSEVPQNLSASRPQDRQFILSSKKLLLSDSGFYLCAWSRGLGPYEQYFGPGTRLTVT.